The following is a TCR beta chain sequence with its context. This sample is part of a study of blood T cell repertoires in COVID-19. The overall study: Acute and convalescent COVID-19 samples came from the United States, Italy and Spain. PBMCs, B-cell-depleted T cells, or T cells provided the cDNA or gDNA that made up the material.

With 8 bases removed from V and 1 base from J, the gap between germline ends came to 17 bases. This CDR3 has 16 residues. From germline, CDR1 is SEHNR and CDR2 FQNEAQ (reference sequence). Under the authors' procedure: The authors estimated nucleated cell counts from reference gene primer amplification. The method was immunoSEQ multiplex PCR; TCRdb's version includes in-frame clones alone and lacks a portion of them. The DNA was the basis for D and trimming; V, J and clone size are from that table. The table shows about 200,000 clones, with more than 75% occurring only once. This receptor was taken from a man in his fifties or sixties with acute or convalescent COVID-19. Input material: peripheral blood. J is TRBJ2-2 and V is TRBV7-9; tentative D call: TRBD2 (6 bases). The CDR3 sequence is CASAPGAGRNTGELFF. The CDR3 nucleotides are TGTGCCAGCGCCCCCGGGGCGGGACGGAACACCGGGGAGCTGTTTTTT.